This T cell receptor (beta chain) was recorded in a study of human T cells and chemical hapten exposure. The library tagged individual cDNA molecules with unique molecular identifiers. TCRdb reprocessed the RACE reads via MiXCR and lists one record per CDR3 protein. This table has 80,000 or so distinct CDR3 sequences, over 8.5% appearing once. The CDR3 has 14 amino acids. The V and J ends lost 7 bases and 6 bases respectively, with 18 bases between them. CDR1 and CDR2 from the germline V gene are DFQATT and SNEGSKA (reference sequence). Time point noted: patch test 1, 2 weeks after DPC sensitization. Noted treatment: therapeutic diphenylcyclopropenone sensitization with weekly scalp DPC. Donors, patients with alopecia ranging from 18 to 70 years old and judged suitable for DPC, provided samples.

This clonotype originated in a woman aged 45-59 years with alopecia areata. Some clones in this sample may be carry-over from other donors' samples. Sequenced material: whole blood, taken in connection with sensitization to the hapten diphenylcyclopropenone (DPC). The chain couples TRBV20-1 to TRBJ1-4; D ambiguous. The CDR3 sequence is CSVPAPAGDEKLFF. The CDR3 nucleotides are TGCAGTGTCCCCGCCCCGGCCGGGGATGAAAAACTGTTTTTT.